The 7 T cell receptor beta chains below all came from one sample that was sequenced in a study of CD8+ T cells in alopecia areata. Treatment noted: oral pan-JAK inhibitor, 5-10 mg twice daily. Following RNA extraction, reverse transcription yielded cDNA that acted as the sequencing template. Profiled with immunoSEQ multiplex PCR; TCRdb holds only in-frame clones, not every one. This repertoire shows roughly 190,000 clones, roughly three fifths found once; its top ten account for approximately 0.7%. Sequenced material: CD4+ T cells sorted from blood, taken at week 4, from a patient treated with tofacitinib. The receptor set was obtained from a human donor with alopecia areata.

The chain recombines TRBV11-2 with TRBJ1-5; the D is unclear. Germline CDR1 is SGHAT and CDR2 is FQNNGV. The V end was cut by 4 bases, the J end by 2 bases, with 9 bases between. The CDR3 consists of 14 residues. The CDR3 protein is CASSSSGGNQPQHF. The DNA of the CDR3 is TGTGCCAGCAGCTCCTCCGGCGGCAATCAGCCCCAGCATTTT.

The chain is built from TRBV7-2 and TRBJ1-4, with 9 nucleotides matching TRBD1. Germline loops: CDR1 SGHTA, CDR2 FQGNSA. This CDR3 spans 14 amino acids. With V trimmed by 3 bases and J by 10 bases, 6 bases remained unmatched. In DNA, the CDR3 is TGTGCCAGCAGCTTCGGGACAGGGACGGGAAAACTGTTTTTT. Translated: CASSFGTGTGKLFF.

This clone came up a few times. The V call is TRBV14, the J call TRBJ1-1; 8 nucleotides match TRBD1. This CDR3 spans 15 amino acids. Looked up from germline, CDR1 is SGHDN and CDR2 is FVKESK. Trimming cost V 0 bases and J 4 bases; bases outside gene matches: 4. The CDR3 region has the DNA TGTGCCAGCAGCCAAGATCGACAGGGGAGCACTGAAGCTTTCTTT. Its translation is CASSQDRQGSTEAFF.

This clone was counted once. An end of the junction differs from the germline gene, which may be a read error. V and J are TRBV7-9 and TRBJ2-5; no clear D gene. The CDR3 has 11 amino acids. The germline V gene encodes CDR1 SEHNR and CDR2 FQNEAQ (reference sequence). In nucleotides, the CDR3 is TGTGCTAGCAGCTTTATAGAGACCCAGTACTTC. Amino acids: CASSFIETQYF.

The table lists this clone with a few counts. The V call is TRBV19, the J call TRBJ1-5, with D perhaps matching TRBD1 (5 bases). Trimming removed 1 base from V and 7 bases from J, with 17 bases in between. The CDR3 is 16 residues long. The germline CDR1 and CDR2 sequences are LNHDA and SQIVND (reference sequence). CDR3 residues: CASSIGVGALGQPQHF. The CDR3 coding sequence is TGTGCCAGTAGTATAGGAGTAGGGGCTTTGGGCCAGCCCCAGCATTTT.

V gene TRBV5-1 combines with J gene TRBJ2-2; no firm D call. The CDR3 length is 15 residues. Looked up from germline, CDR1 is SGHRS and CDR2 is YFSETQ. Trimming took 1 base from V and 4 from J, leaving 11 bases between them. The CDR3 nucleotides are TGCGCCAGCAGCTTGCGAGCGTCGTCCACCGGGGAGCTGTTTTTT. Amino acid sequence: CASSLRASSTGELFF.

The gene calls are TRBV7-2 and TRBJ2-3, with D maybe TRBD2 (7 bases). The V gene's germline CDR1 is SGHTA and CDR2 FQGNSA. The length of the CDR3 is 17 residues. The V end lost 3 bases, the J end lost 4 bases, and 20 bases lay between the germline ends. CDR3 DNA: TGTGCCAGCAGCTTCTGGGGGGGCGGGAGCGGCGCAGATACGCAGTATTTT. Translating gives CASSFWGGGSGADTQYF.